This T cell receptor (beta chain) was sequenced in a study of OX40 agonist ivuxolimab in advanced cancers. About the study: The eligibility criteria allowed prior anti-PD-1, anti-PD-L1 or anti-CTLA-4 therapy, and about 40% had some.

Only a few counts were recorded for this clone. Systemic immunosuppression or a history of autoimmune disease excluded patients. Germline V lookup: CDR1 MDHEN, CDR2 SYDVKM. V lost 3 bases and J lost 2, with 4 bases in between. The CDR3 runs 12 residues. This table comes from immunoSEQ multiplex PCR, and its TCRdb copy is limited to in-frame clones, with some not included. The table has 30,000 to 45,000 clones, around 89% seen once. The sample consisted of CD4+ or CD8+ T cells sorted from blood, taken in a trial of the OX40 agonist ivuxolimab. The sequence came from an adult with an advanced solid tumor such as melanoma, head and neck, liver or kidney cancer. The rearrangement links TRBV28 to TRBJ1-2; D remains unclear. The CDR3, as DNA: TGTGCCAGCAGTTTCCTGAACTATGGCTACACCTTC. It codes for CASSFLNYGYTF.